The text below deals with one T cell receptor beta chain. Its antigen is still unknown. Assay: immunoSEQ multiplex PCR; the TCRdb copy retains only in-frame clones and omits some. This sample has about 55,000 clones; approximately 84% occur once, and the top ten carry 1.2%. This sample was included in a study of OX40 agonist ivuxolimab in advanced cancers. Across the whole study: Dose-escalation patients' cancers were hepatocellular carcinoma, melanoma, renal cell or head and neck cancer. Three patients, one with hepatocellular carcinoma and two with cutaneous melanoma, achieved partial responses.

Whole-study results and caveats: Relative to CD4+, CD8+ T cells held more expanded clones on average.

CDR3 length equals 15 residues. From germline, CDR1 is MNHNS and CDR2 SASEGT. Trimming removed 8 bases from V and 2 bases from J, with 18 bases in between. The source material was CD4+ or CD8+ T cells sorted from blood, sampled in a trial of the OX40 agonist ivuxolimab. The chain has TRBV6-1 and TRBJ1-2; D not resolved. The clonotype was recovered from an adult with an advanced solid tumor such as melanoma, head and neck, liver or kidney cancer. In nucleotides, the CDR3 is TGTGCCAGCGGGTTGGGAGGATGGGCCAACTATGGCTACACCTTC. The encoded protein is CASGLGGWANYGYTF.